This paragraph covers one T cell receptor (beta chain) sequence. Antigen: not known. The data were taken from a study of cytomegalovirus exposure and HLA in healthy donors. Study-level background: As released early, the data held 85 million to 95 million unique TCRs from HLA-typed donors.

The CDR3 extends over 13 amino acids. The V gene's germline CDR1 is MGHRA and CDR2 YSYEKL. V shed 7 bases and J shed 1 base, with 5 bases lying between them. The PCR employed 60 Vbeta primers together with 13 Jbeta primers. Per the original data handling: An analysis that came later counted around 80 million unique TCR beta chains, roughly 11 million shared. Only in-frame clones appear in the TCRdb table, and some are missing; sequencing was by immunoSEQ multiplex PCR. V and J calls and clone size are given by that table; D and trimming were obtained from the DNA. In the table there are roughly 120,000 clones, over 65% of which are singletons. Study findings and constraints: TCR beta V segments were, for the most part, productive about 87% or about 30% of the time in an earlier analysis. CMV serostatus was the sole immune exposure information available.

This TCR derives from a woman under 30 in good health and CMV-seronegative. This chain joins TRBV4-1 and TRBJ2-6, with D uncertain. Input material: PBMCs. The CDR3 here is CASTKSGANVLTF. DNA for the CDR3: TGCGCCAGCACCAAATCTGGGGCCAACGTCCTGACTTTC.